The next 21 T cell receptor beta chains were all read from a single sample in a study of T cell repertoires in aging, cancer and after chemotherapy. Amplification of TCR beta used genomic DNA extracted from peripheral blood. Rearranged V-D-J TRB sequences were amplified with a mixed TRB-A/B primer pool. TCRdb called the multiplex PCR reads again in MiXCR, with one record for every CDR3 protein. The profile shows approximately 10,000 distinct CDR3 sequences, roughly 42% of them singletons. Input material: blood. These receptors originate from a human donor in good health.

The rearrangement links TRBV7-3 to TRBJ1-2; a possible D gene is TRBD1 (6 bases). The ends were cut back, 5 bases at V and 4 bases at J, with 14 bases in the middle. CDR1 and CDR2 from the germline V gene are SGHTA and FQGTGA. The CDR3 spans 14 residues. CDR3 sequence reads: CASSLGDTSYGYTF. In DNA form, the CDR3 reads TGTGCCAGCAGCCTAGGGGACACTTCCTATGGCTACACCTTC.

This clonotype was seen a few times. V gene TRBV12-3 or TRBV12-4 combines with J gene TRBJ1-1; D might be TRBD1 (6 bases). The CDR3 contains 13 residues. V was clipped by 4 bases and J by 9 bases, with 15 bases between them. The CDR3 reads CASSWTAAIQAFF. The DNA for the CDR3 is TGTGCCAGCAGTTGGACAGCGGCTATCCAAGCTTTCTTT.

This clonotype was counted a few times. This rearrangement joins TRBV11-2 to TRBJ1-2; 9 bases fit TRBD1. The V segment lost 2 bases and the J segment 0 bases; nucleotides outside the gene matches: 4. CDR3 length: 16 residues. Per germline, CDR1 SGHAT and CDR2 FQNNGV. The CDR3 spells CASSLSGTGPNYGYTF. The CDR3 nucleotides are TGTGCCAGCAGCTTATCCGGGACAGGGCCTAACTATGGCTACACCTTC.

This clonotype has more than one count but fewer than ten. The gene calls are TRBV4-3 and TRBJ1-2; D is uncertain. V was shortened by 6 bases and J by 0 bases, with 14 bases between the two germline ends. From germline, CDR1 is LGHNA and CDR2 YSLEER. The CDR3 sequence is 15 residues long. DNA of the CDR3: TGCGCCAGCAGACCTTCGGATGGCGCTAACTATGGCTACACCTTC. Protein sequence: CASRPSDGANYGYTF.

This chain links TRBV27 with TRBJ2-1; weak D call: TRBD1 (6 bases). Trimming took 4 bases from V and 3 from J, leaving 10 bases between them. This CDR3 spans 14 amino acids. Germline CDR1 and CDR2: MNHEY and SMNVEV (reference sequence). CDR3 nucleotides: TGTGCCAGCAGTTCGTGGACAGTCTACAATGAGCAGTTCTTC. Translation: CASSSWTVYNEQFF.

The chain combines TRBV13 with TRBJ1-2, with D hard to call. CDR1 is PRHDT, CDR2 FYEKMQ, per germline (reference sequence). The CDR3 is made up of 15 amino acids. V dropped 5 bases and J dropped 3 bases, with 16 bases sitting between them. This chain's CDR3 is CASSRLQVGHYGYTF. The CDR3 bases are TGTGCCAGCAGCCGACTTCAGGTCGGGCACTATGGCTACACCTTC.

In this sample, this clonotype turned up a few times. This chain connects TRBV6-1 to TRBJ2-7; the match to TRBD1 covers 9 bases. J was trimmed by 3 bases and V by 5 bases; bases with no gene match: 8. Germline V lookup: CDR1 MNHNS, CDR2 SASEGT. This CDR3 is built from 15 residues. The CDR3 DNA is TGTGCCAGCAGTACCTGGGGGACAGGGCTCTACGAGCAGTACTTC. Protein product: CASSTWGTGLYEQYF.

This chain links TRBV7-3 with TRBJ2-1; tentatively, D is TRBD1 (6 bases). CDR3 length equals 14 residues. The V gene lost 4 bases and the J gene lost 7 bases, with 14 bases spanning the gap. In germline, CDR1 is SGHTA, CDR2 FQGTGA. The DNA for the CDR3 is TGTGCCAGCAGCTCTCTCCCAGGGGTGAATGAGCAGTTCTTC. Protein product: CASSSLPGVNEQFF.

This clonotype was counted a few times. CDR3 residues: CSARGLAGTVRGTDTQYF. The CDR3 DNA reads as TGCAGTGCTAGAGGGCTAGCGGGGACGGTTCGGGGCACAGATACGCAGTATTTT. The chain employs TRBV20-1 and TRBJ2-3; 9 positions agree with TRBD2. This CDR3 is 18 amino acids long. The V gene end was trimmed by 1 base and the J gene end by 1 base; junction bases not matched to a gene: 12. Germline CDR1 reads DFQATT; CDR2 reads SNEGSKA (reference sequence).

The chain uses TRBV15 and TRBJ2-2; 8 bases match TRBD2. This CDR3 region has 14 residues. J lost 4 bases, V lost 5 bases, and 3 bases had no gene match. In germline, CDR1 is LNHNV, CDR2 YYDKDF (reference sequence). The CDR3 DNA reads TGTGCCACCAGCGCGGGGGGCGGCACCGGGGAGCTGTTTTTT. Translation: CATSAGGGTGELFF.

The J gene is TRBJ2-6, the V gene TRBV12-3 or TRBV12-4; D not certain. V shed 8 bases and J shed 0 bases, with 5 bases lying between them. The CDR3 consists of 13 residues. This CDR3 reads CASCDSGANVLTF. DNA of the CDR3: TGTGCCAGCTGCGACTCTGGGGCCAACGTCCTGACTTTC.

This clonotype was recorded a few times. The genes are TRBV24-1 and TRBJ1-2; tentative D call: TRBD1 (6 bases). V lost 5 bases to trimming and J lost 4 bases, with 13 bases between them. The CDR3 covers 14 residues. CDR1 is KGHDR and CDR2 is SFDVKD in the germline V gene. The CDR3 region is CATSGAGDPYGYTF. Written as DNA, the CDR3 is TGTGCCACCAGTGGGGCAGGGGACCCCTATGGCTACACCTTC.

V usage is TRBV7-3 and J usage is TRBJ1-4; D remains unclear. The germline CDR1 and CDR2 sequences are SGHTA and FQGTGA. The CDR3 sequence is 16 residues long. Deletions cut 5 bases from V and 9 bases from J, with 22 bases between. The CDR3 sequence: CASSPKVARKGQKLFF. The CDR3 DNA reads TGTGCCAGCAGCCCGAAGGTAGCTCGCAAAGGGCAAAAACTGTTTTTT.

The chain has TRBV7-3 and TRBJ2-3, with D possibly TRBD2 on 5 matching bases. Trimming stripped 5 bases from V and 2 bases from J, with 11 bases between. The length of the CDR3 is 14 residues. From germline, CDR1 is SGHTA and CDR2 FQGTGA. DNA for the CDR3: TGTGCCAGCAGCGCGGGCCACAACACAGATACGCAGTATTTT. This translates into CASSAGHNTDTQYF. The whole variable domain, filled in from reference TRBV7-3 and TRBJ2-3, reads GAGVSQTPSNKVTEKGKYVELRCDPISGHTALYWYRQSLGQGPEFLIYFQGTGAADDSGLPNDRFFAVRPEGSVSTLKIQRTERGDSAVYLCASSAGHNTDTQYFGPGTRLTVL.

The gene calls are TRBV5-4 and TRBJ2-7, with D maybe TRBD2 (5 bases). CDR1 SGHNT and CDR2 YYREEE come from the germline V gene (reference sequence). This CDR3 region has 14 residues. Trimming stripped 5 bases from V and 4 bases from J, with 16 bases between. CDR3 loop: CASRAGENSYEQYF. Here the CDR3 DNA reads TGTGCCAGCAGGGCCGGGGAGAATTCGTACGAGCAGTACTTC.

This clonotype was detected only a few times. V is TRBV6-5 and J is TRBJ1-2; D gene uncertain. V was clipped by 2 bases and J by 6 bases, with 10 bases between them. The CDR3 sequence is 13 residues long. CDR1 is MNHEY and CDR2 is SVGAGI in the germline V gene. CDR3 protein: CASSYRRSDGYTF. The CDR3 bases are TGTGCCAGCAGTTACCGCCGGTCTGATGGCTACACCTTC.

This clonotype was counted only a few times. V is TRBV7-9 and J is TRBJ1-5, with D possibly matching TRBD1 (5 bases). The germline V gene has CDR1 SEHNR and CDR2 FQNEAQ (reference sequence). V lost 1 base, J lost 3 bases, and 10 bases lay in between. This CDR3 has 15 amino acids. CDR3 DNA sequence: TGTGCCAGCAGCTTAGGCGGGGGATCCAATCAGCCCCAGCATTTT. It is translated as CASSLGGGSNQPQHF.

V usage is TRBV20-1 and J usage is TRBJ2-1, with D possibly called TRBD1 or TRBD2 (6 bases each). Germline V gene sequence: CDR1 DFQATT, CDR2 SNEGSKA (reference sequence). This CDR3 region has 12 residues. Trimming removed 3 bases at V and 7 bases at J, with 10 bases between. CDR3 sequence (DNA): TGCAGTGCTAGCGGGGGCGGAAATGAGCAGTTCTTC. Translation: CSASGGGNEQFF.

In its sample, this clonotype was seen a few times. The V call is TRBV6-6, the J call TRBJ2-7; maybe TRBD1 (6 bases). Germline V gene data show CDR1 as MNHNY and CDR2 as SVGAGI (reference sequence). CDR3 length: 14 amino acids. The V end was cut by 11 bases, the J end by 5 bases, with 22 bases between. CDR3 DNA: TGTGCCTTAAAAAACAGGGATGTGAACGACGAGCAGTACTTC. This encodes CALKNRDVNDEQYF.

The chain links TRBV30 to TRBJ1-1, with D maybe TRBD1 (5 bases). Germline V gene sequence: CDR1 GTSNPN, CDR2 SVGIG (reference sequence). The CDR3 contains 14 residues. The ends were cut back, 0 bases at V and 7 bases at J, with 15 bases in the middle. The CDR3 DNA sequence: TGTGCCTGGAGTGTCTCGGGGCCCAGCAGTGAAGCTTTCTTT. This sequence encodes CAWSVSGPSSEAFF.

For the CDR3, the DNA is TGTGCCAGTAGCGCGGACGGTAGCAATCAGCCCCAGCATTTT. Translated, it gives CASSADGSNQPQHF. This chain joins TRBV19 and TRBJ1-5; no reliable D call. The germline gives CDR1 LNHDA, CDR2 SQIVND (reference sequence). This CDR3 is built from 14 residues. The V and J ends lost 6 bases and 0 bases respectively, with 9 bases between them.